This T cell receptor (beta chain) was retrieved from a study of shared clonotypes between healthy human individuals. Comment on this clone: Its antigen is still unknown.

Healthy adults negative for HIV, lacking recent acute infections or vaccinations, served as donors. Execution of the assay was at deep level. In the original processing: Filtering differed because ImmunoSEQ produced junction-only sequences that carried no quality scores. Generated by immunoSEQ multiplex PCR, the TCRdb table keeps only in-frame clones and is missing some. V, J and clone size are taken as reported in that table, and D and trimming were inferred from the DNA itself. Of 550,000 to 600,000 clones in the sample, around 78% were seen once. Findings and caveats of the study: The genetic and exposure-history diversity represented was limited by few donors.

The source is a woman aged 40 to 50 in good health. Some clones in this sample may be carry-over from other donors' samples. The material sequenced was PBMCs.

In DNA, the CDR3 is TGTGCCAGCAGCTTGGTTTCAGGGGGCCTCGGATCTGGGGCCAACGTCCTGACTTTC. The encoded protein is CASSLVSGGLGSGANVLTF. V gene TRBV7-3 combines with J gene TRBJ2-6; 8 nucleotides align to TRBD1. The CDR3 is made up of 19 amino acids. V lost 3 bases and J lost 1; bases outside the gene matches: 11. The germline CDR1 and CDR2 sequences are SGHTA and FQGTGA.